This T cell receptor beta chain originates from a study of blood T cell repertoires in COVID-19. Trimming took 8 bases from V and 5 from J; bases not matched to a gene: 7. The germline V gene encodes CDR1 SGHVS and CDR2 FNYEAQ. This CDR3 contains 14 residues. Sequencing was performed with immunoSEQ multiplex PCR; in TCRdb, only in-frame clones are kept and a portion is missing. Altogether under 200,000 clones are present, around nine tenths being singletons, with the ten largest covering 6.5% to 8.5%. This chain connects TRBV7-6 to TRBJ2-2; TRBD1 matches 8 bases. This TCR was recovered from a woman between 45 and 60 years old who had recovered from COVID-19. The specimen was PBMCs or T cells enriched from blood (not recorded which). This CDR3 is CASESRTGTGELFF. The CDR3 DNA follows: TGTGCCAGCGAATCAAGGACAGGGACCGGGGAGCTGTTTTTT.